This T cell receptor beta chain appears in the sequencing data of a study of T cells in Graves' hyperthyroidism and ophthalmopathy. The table lists this clonotype with a few counts. The antigen is not known. This sample holds PBMCs from 10 ml fresh peripheral blood. Amplification of TCR beta CDR3 regions used RNA as the template. Researchers ran a first-round RT-PCR on the TCR CDR3 using the HTBI primer set. TCRdb analysed the multiplex PCR reads with MiXCR anew, one entry per CDR3 protein. The sample lists hundreds of thousands of distinct CDR3 sequences; about 14% were seen once. Whole-study results and caveats: In the analysis, a 13 V-J model separated ophthalmopathy from stable hyperthyroidism.

CDR1 GTSNPN and CDR2 SVGIG come from the germline V gene (reference sequence). CDR3 length: 15 residues. The V segment lost 7 bases and the J segment 2 bases; nucleotides outside the gene matches: 12. Sequencing was performed on blood. This TCR derives from a woman between 45 and 65 years old with Graves' ophthalmopathy. The chain employs TRBV30 and TRBJ1-2, with TRBD1 matching 8 bases. CDR3 sequence (DNA): TGTGCCTCCGACCTTGAGACAGGGGCGAACTATGGCTACACCTTC. Translating it yields CASDLETGANYGYTF.